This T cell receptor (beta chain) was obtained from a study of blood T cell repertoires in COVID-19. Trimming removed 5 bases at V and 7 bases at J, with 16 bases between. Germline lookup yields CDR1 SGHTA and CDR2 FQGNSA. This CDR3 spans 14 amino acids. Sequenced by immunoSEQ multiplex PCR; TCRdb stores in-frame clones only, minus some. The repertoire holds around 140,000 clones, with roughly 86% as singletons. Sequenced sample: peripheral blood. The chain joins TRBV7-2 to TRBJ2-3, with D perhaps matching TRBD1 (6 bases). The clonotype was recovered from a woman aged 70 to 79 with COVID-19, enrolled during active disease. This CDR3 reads CASSTTRDTNTQYF. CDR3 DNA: TGTGCCAGCAGCACCACCCGGGACACCAATACGCAGTATTTT.